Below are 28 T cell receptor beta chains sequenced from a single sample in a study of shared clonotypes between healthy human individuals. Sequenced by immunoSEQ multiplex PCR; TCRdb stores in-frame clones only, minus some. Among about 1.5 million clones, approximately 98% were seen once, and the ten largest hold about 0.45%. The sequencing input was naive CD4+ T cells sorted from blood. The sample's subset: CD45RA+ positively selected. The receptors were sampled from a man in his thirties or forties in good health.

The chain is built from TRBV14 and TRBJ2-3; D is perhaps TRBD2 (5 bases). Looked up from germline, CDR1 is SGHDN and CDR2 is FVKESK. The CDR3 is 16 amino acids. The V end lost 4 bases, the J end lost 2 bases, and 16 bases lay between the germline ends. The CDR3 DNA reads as TGTGCCAGCAGCCGAAGACCCCGGGGATTCACAGATACGCAGTATTTT. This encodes CASSRRPRGFTDTQYF.

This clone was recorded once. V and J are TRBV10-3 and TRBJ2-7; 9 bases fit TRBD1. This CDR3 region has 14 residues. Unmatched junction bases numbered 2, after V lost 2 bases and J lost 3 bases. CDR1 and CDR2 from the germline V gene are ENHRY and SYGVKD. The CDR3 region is CAISETGQGYEQYF. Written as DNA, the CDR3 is TGTGCCATCAGTGAGACGGGACAGGGCTACGAGCAGTACTTC.

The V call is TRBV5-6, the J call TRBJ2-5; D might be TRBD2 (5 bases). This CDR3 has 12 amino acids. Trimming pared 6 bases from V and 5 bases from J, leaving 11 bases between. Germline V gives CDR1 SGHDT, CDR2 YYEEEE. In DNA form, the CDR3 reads TGTGCCAGCACCTCCGGGAAGGAGACCCAGTACTTC. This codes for CASTSGKETQYF.

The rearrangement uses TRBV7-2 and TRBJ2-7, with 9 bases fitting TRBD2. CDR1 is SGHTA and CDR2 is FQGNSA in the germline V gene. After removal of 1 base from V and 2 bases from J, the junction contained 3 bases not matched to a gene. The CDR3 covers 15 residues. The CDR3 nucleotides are TGTGCCAGCAGCTTAGGGGAGCGGGAGGCCTACGAGCAGTACTTC. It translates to CASSLGEREAYEQYF.

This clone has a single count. CDR3 protein: CASSLTSGQGNYGYTF. CDR3 sequence (DNA): TGTGCCAGCAGCTTGACTTCGGGACAGGGTAACTATGGCTACACCTTC. The V call is TRBV5-4, the J call TRBJ1-2, with TRBD1 matching over 9 bases. The CDR3 sequence is 16 residues long. Germline CDR1 and CDR2: SGHNT and YYREEE (reference sequence). J was trimmed by 1 base and V by 1 base; bases with no gene match: 5.

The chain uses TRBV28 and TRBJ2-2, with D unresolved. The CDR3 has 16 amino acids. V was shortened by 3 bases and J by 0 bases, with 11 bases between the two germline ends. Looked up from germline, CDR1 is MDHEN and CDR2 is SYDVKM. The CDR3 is CASSFILPTNTGELFF. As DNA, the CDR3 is TGTGCCAGCAGTTTTATTCTCCCCACGAACACCGGGGAGCTGTTTTTT.

CDR3 DNA: TGCAGCGTTGCGGGCCCCACCTACGAGCAGTACTTC. This gives the protein CSVAGPTYEQYF. The chain couples TRBV29-1 to TRBJ2-7; D remains unclear. Trimming took off 4 bases at V and 2 bases at J, with 9 bases between the two ends. Germline lookup yields CDR1 SQVTM and CDR2 ANQGSEA. The CDR3 covers 12 residues.

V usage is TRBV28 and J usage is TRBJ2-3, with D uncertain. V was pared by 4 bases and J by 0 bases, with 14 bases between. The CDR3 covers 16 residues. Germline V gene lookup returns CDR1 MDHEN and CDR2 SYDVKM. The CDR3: CASSSFARTSTDTQYF. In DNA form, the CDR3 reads TGTGCCAGCAGTTCGTTTGCCAGAACTAGCACAGATACGCAGTATTTT. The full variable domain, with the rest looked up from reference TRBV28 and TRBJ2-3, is DVKVTQSSRYLVKRTGEKVFLECVQDMDHENMFWYRQDPGLGLRLIYFSYDVKMKEKGDIPEGYSVSREKKERFSLILESASTNQTSMYLCASSSFARTSTDTQYFGPGTRLTVL.

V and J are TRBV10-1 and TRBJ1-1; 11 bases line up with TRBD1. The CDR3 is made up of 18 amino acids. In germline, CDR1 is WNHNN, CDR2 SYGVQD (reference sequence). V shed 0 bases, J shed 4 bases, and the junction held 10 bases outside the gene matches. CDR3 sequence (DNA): TGCGCCAGCAGTGAGTCTCTACCGGGACAGGGGGGGACCACTGAAGCTTTCTTT. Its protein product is CASSESLPGQGGTTEAFF.

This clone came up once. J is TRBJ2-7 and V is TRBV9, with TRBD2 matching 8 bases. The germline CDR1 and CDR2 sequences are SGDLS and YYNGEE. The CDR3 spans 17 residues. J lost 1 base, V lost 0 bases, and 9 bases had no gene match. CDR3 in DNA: TGTGCCAGCAGCGTAGGGACTAGCCCTTACCAATCCTACGAGCAGTACTTC. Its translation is CASSVGTSPYQSYEQYF.

The CDR3 sequence is CASSPGRLAGPNTGELFF. CDR3 in DNA: TGCGCCAGCAGCCCAGGGAGACTAGCGGGACCGAACACCGGGGAGCTGTTTTTT. This sequence joins TRBV5-1 and TRBJ2-2; 11 nucleotides agree with TRBD2. This CDR3 spans 18 amino acids. CDR1 and CDR2 (germline): SGHRS, YFSETQ. Trimming at V came to 4 bases and at J to 0 bases, leaving 8 bases not matched to a gene.

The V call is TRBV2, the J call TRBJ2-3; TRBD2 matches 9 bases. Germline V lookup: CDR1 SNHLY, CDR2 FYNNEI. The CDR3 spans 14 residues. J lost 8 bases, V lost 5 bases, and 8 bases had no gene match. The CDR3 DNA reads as TGTGCCAGCAGTAGAGCGGGAGGTATTAGTACGCAGTATTTT. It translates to CASSRAGGISTQYF.

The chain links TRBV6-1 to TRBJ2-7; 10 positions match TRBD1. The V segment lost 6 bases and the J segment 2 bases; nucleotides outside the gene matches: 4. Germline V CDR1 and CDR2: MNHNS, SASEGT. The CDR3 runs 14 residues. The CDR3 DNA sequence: TGTGCCAGCAGGGCCGGGACAGGGGCCTACGAGCAGTACTTC. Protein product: CASRAGTGAYEQYF.

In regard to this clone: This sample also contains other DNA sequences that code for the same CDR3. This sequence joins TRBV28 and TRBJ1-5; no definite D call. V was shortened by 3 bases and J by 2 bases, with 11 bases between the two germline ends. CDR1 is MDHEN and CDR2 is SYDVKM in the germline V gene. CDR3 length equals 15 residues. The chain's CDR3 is CASSFGGSGNQPQHF. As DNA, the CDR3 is TGTGCCAGCAGTTTCGGAGGGTCGGGCAATCAGCCCCAGCATTTT.

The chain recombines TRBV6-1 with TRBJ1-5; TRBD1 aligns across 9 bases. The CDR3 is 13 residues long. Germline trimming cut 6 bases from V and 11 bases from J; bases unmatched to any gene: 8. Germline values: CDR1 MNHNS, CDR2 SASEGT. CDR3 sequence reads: CASSRTGDWAQHF. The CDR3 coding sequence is TGTGCCAGCAGCAGGACAGGGGACTGGGCCCAGCATTTT.

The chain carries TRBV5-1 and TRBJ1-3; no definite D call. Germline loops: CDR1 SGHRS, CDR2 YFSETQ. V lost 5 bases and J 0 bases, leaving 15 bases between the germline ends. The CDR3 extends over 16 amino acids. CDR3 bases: TGCGCCAGCAGTCTGACGGGTGTTCACTCTGGAAACACCATATATTTT. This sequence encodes CASSLTGVHSGNTIYF.

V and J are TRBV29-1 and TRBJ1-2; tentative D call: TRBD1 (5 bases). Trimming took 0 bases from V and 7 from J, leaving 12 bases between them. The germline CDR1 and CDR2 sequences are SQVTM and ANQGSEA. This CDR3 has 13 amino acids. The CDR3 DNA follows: TGCAGCGTTGAAGAAAAGGGGCGAGGTGGCTACACCTTC. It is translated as CSVEEKGRGGYTF.

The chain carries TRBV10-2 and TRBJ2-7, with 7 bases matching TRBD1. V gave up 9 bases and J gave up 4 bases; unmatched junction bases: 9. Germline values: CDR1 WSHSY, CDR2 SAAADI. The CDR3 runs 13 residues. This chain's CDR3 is CASLGQILYEQYF. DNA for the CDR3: TGCGCCAGTCTGGGACAGATATTATACGAGCAGTACTTC.

The DNA for the CDR3 is TGTGCCAGCAGTGACCCCTATGGCTACACCTTC. Translation gives CASSDPYGYTF. V usage is TRBV6-4 and J usage is TRBJ1-2; no firm D call. The V gene lost 2 bases and the J gene lost 4 bases, with 2 bases spanning the gap. The CDR3 is 11 amino acids. CDR1 MRHNA and CDR2 SNTAGT come from the germline V gene.

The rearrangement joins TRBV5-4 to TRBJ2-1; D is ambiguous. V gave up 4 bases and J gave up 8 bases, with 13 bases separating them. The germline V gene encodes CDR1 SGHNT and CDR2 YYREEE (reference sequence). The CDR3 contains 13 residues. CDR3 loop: CASSPPDLDEQFF. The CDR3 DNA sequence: TGTGCCAGCAGCCCCCCGGATCTGGATGAGCAGTTCTTC.

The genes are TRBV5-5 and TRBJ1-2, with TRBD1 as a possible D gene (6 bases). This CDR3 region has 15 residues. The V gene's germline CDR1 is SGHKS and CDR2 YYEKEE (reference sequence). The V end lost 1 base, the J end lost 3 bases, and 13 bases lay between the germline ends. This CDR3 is CASSLRDKSYYGYTF. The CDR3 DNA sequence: TGTGCCAGCAGCTTGAGGGACAAATCTTACTATGGCTACACCTTC.

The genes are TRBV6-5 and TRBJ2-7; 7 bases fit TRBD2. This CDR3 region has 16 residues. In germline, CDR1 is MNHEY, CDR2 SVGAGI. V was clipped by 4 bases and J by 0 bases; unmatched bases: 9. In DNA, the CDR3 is TGTGCCAGCAGTTCAGGACTAGACCCAATCTCCTACGAGCAGTACTTC. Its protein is CASSSGLDPISYEQYF.

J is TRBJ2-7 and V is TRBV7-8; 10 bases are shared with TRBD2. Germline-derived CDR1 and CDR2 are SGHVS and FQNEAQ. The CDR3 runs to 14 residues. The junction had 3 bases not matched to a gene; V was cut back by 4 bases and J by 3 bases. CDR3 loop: CASSSRTSGYEQYF. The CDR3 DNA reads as TGTGCCAGCAGCTCCCGGACTAGCGGCTACGAGCAGTACTTC.

The CDR3 loop is CATSRPGQLGMNTEAFF. The CDR3 region has the DNA TGTGCCACCAGCAGACCCGGACAGTTGGGCATGAACACTGAAGCTTTCTTT. The chain couples TRBV15 to TRBJ1-1, with D possibly matching TRBD1 (6 bases). This CDR3 region has 17 residues. V was shortened by 2 bases and J by 0 bases, with 16 bases between the two germline ends. Germline assignment: CDR1 LNHNV and CDR2 YYDKDF (reference sequence).

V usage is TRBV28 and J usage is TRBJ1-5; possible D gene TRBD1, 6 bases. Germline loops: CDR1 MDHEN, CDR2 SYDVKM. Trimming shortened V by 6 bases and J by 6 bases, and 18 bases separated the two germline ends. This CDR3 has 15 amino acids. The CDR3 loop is CASRRIQGAGQPQHF. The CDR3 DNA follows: TGTGCCAGCAGACGCATACAGGGAGCAGGTCAGCCCCAGCATTTT.

The CDR3 sequence: CASSLIQNSYEQYF. The CDR3 DNA is TGCGCCAGCAGCTTAATTCAGAACTCCTACGAGCAGTACTTC. The chain is built from TRBV5-1 and TRBJ2-7, with no clear D. Trimming stripped 2 bases from V and 0 bases from J, with 9 bases between. This CDR3 comprises 14 residues. Germline V gene data show CDR1 as SGHRS and CDR2 as YFSETQ.

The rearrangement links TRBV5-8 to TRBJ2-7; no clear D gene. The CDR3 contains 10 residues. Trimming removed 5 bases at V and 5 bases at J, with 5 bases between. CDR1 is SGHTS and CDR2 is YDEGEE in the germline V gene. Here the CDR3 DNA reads TGTGCCAGCAGGAAGGACGAGCAGTACTTC. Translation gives CASRKDEQYF.

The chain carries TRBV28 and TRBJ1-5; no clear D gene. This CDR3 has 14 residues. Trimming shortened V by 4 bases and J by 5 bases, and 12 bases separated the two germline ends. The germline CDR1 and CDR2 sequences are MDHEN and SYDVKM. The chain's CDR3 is CASSSDGVDQPQHF. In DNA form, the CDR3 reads TGTGCCAGCAGTTCCGACGGTGTCGATCAGCCCCAGCATTTT. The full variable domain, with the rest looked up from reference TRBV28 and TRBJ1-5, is DVKVTQSSRYLVKRTGEKVFLECVQDMDHENMFWYRQDPGLGLRLIYFSYDVKMKEKGDIPEGYSVSREKKERFSLILESASTNQTSMYLCASSSDGVDQPQHFGDGTRLSIL.